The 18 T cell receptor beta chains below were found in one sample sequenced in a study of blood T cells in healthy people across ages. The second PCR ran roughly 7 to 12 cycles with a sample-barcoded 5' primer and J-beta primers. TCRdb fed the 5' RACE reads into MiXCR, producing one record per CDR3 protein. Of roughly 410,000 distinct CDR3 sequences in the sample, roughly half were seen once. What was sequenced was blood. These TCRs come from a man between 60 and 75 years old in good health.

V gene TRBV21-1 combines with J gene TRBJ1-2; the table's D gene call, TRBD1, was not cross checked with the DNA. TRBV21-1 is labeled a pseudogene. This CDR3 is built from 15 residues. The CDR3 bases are TGTGCCAGACCTATCCAGGGACAGGGGGTTCGGGGCTACACCTTC. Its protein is CARPIQGQGVRGYTF.

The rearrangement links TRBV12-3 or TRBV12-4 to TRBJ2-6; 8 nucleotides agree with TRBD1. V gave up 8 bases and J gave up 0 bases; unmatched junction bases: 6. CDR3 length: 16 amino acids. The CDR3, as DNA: TGTGCCAGCTGGGACAGGCCACCCTCTGGGGCCAACGTCCTGACTTTC. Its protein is CASWDRPPSGANVLTF.

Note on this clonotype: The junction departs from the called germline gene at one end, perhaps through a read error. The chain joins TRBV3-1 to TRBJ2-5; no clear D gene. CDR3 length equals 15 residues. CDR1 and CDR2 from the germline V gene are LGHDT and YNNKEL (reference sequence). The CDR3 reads CASGQLTGRQETQYF. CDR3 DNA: TGTGCCAGCGGCCAACTCACGGGCCGCCAAGAGACCCAGTACTTC.

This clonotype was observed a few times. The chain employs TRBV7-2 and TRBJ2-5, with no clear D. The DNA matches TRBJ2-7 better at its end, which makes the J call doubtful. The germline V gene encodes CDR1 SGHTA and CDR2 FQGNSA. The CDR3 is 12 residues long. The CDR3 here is CASSLFDHEQYF. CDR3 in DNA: TGTGCCAGCAGCTTATTTGACCACGAGCAGTACTTC.

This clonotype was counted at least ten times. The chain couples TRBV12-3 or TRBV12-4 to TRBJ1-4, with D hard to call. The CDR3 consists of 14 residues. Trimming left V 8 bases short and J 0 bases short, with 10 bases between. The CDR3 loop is CASRRGATNEKLFF. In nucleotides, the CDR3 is TGTGCCAGCCGCCGTGGGGCAACTAATGAAAAACTGTTTTTT.

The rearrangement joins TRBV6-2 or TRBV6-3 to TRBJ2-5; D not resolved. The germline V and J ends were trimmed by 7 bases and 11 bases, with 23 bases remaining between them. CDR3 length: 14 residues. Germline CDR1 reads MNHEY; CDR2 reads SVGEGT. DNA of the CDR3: TGTGCCAGCAATGGCCCAGCGAGGTACAATGAGCAGTACTTC. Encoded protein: CASNGPARYNEQYF.

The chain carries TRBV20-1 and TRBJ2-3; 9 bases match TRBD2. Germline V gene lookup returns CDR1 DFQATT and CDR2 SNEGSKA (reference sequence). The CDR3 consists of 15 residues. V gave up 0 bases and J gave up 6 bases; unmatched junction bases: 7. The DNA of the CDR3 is TGCAGTGCTAGAGATCCTGCTAGCGGGGTGGATACGCAGTATTTT. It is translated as CSARDPASGVDTQYF.

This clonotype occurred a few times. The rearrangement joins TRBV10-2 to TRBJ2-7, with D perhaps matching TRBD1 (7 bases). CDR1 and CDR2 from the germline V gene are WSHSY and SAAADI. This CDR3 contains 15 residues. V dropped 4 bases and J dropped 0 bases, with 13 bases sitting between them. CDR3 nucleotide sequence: TGCGCCAGCAGTGGGAGGGGGCTGAGCTCCTACGAGCAGTACTTC. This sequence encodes CASSGRGLSSYEQYF.

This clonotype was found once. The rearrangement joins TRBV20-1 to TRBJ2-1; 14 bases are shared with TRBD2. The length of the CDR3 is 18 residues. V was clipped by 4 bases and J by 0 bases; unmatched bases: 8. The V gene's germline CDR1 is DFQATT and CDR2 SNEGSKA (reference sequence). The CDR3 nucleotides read TGCAGTGCTACTTCGACTAGCGGGGGGGGACGCTCCTACAATGAGCAGTTCTTC. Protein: CSATSTSGGGRSYNEQFF.

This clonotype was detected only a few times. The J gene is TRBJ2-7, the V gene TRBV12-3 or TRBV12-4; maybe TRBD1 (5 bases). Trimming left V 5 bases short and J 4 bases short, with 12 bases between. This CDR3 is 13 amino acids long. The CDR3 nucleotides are TGTGCCAGCAGTGGGGCTTGGGGTTACGAGCAGTACTTC. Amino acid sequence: CASSGAWGYEQYF.

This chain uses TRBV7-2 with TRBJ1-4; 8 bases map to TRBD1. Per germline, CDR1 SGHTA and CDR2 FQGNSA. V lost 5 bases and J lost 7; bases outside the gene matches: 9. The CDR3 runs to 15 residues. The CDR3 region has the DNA TGTGCCAGCAGCCCACAGGGGGGGATTGGTGAAAAACTGTTTTTT. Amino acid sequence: CASSPQGGIGEKLFF.

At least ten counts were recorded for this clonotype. CDR3 protein: CASSERWSLYEQYF. DNA of the CDR3: TGTGCCAGCAGTGAAAGATGGAGTCTCTACGAGCAGTACTTC. The V and J genes are TRBV6-1 and TRBJ2-7, with unresolved D. The V gene lost 2 bases and the J gene lost 3 bases, with 11 bases spanning the gap. This CDR3 contains 14 residues. Germline V gene sequence: CDR1 MNHNS, CDR2 SASEGT.

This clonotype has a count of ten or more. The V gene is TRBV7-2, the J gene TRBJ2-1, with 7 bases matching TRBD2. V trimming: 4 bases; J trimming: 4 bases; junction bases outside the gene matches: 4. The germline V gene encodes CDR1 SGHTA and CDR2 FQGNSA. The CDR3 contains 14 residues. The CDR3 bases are TGTGCCAGCAGCTATCCTAGCGGATACAATGAGCAGTTCTTC. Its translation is CASSYPSGYNEQFF.

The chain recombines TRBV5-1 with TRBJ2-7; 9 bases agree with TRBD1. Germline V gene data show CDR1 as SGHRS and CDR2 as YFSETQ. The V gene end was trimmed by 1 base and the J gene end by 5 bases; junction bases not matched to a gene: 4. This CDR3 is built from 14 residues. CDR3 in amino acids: CASSLKGQGNEQYF. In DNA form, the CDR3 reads TGCGCCAGCAGCTTGAAGGGACAGGGTAACGAGCAGTACTTC.

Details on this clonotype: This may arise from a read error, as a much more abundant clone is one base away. CDR3 sequence: CASRLTDNEQYF. CDR3 nucleotide sequence: TGTGCCAGCAGGCTGACAGACAATGAGCAGTACTTC. The chain links TRBV12-3 or TRBV12-4 to TRBJ2-5; TRBD1 might be the D (5 bases). This CDR3 region has 12 residues. V gave up 6 bases and J gave up 11 bases, with 16 bases separating them.

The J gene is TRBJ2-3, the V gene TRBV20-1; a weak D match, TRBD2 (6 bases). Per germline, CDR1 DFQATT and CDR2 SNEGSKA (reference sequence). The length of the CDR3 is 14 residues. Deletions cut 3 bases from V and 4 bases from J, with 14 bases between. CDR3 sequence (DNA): TGCAGTGCTAGCCGGGACTCGGGGGCAGATACGCAGTATTTT. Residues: CSASRDSGADTQYF.

The CDR3 DNA is TGCAGCGTTGAAGATGCTAGCGGGGTCTACAATGAGCAGTTCTTC. This encodes CSVEDASGVYNEQFF. The chain uses TRBV29-1 and TRBJ2-1; 9 bases are a match to TRBD2. V gave up 0 bases and J gave up 3 bases; unmatched junction bases: 3. Germline values: CDR1 SQVTM, CDR2 ANQGSEA. The CDR3 consists of 15 residues.

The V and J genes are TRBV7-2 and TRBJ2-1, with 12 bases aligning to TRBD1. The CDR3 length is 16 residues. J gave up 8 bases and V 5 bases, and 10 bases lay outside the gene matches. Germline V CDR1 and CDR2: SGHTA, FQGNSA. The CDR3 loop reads CASSVTGQGATYEQFF. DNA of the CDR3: TGTGCCAGCAGCGTCACGGGACAGGGGGCGACTTATGAGCAGTTCTTC.